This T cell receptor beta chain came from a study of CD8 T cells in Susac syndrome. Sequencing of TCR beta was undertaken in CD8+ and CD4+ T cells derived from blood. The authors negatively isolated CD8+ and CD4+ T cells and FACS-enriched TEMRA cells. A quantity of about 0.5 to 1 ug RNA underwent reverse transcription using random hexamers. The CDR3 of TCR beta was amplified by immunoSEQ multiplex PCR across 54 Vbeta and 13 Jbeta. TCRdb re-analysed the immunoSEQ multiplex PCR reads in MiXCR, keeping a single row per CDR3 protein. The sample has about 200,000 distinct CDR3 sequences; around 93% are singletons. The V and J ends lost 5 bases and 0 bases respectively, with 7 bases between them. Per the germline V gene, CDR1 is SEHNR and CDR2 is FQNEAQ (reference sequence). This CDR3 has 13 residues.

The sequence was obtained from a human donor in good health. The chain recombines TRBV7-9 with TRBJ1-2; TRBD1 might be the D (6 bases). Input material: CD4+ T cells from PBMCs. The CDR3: CASSDRSNYGYTF. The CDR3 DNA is TGTGCCAGCAGCGACAGGTCTAACTATGGCTACACCTTC.